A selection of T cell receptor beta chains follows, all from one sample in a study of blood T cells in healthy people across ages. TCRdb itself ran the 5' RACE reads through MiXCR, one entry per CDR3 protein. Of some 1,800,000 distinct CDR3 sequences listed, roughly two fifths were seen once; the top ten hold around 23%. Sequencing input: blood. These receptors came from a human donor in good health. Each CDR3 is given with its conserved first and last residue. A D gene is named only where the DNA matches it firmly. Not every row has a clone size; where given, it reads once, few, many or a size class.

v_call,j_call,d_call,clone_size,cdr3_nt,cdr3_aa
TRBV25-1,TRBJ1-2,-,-,TGTGCCAGCAGTGATTGGGAGTGGGATGGCTACACCTTC,CASSDWEWDGYTF
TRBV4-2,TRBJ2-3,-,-,TGTGCCAGCAGCCAAGATTGGGCGGCCCCTAGCACAGATACGCAGTATTTT,CASSQDWAAPSTDTQYF
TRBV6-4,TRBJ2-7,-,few,TGTGCCAGCAGTGACTTGGTGCGGGACAGACACTACGAGCAGTACTTC,CASSDLVRDRHYEQYF
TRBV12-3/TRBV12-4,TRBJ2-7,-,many,TGTGCCAGCAGTCTCCGGGACACTGCCTACGAGCAGTACTTC,CASSLRDTAYEQYF
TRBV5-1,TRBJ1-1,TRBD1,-,TGCGCCAGCAGCTTCTCAGGGGGCCGATACACTGAAGCTTTCTTT,CASSFSGGRYTEAFF
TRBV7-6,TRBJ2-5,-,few,TGTGCCAGCAGCTATAAAAAACCAAACCGGGCCGAAACTGCCTGGGAGACCCAGTACTTC,CASSYKKPNRAETAWETQYF
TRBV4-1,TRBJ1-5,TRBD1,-,TGCGCCAGCAGCCAACCGACAGGGAGGGATCAGCCCCAGCATTTT,CASSQPTGRDQPQHF
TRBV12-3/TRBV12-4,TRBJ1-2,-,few,TGTGCCAGCAGTAAAAACCCAGCCGGGTCTCGTTTGGGAGGCTACACCTTC,CASSKNPAGSRLGGYTF
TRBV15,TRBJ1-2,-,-,TGTGCCACCAGCAGCGACCAGACAGACTGGGGCTACACCTTC,CATSSDQTDWGYTF
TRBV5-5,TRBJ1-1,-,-,TGTGCCAGCAGGCTGACAGAATTCACGAACACTGAAGCTTTCTTT,CASRLTEFTNTEAFF
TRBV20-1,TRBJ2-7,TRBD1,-,TGCAGTGCTAGAGATATCAGGGACAGCTACTACGAGCAGTACTTC,CSARDIRDSYYEQYF
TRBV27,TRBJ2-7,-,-,TGTGCCAGCAGTCCGTCGACAGGCACCCTAACCTACGAGCAGTACTTC,CASSPSTGTLTYEQYF
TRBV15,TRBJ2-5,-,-,TGTGCCACCAGCACCGGGGGTGCCGTATGGTCAGAGACCCAGTACTTC,CATSTGGAVWSETQYF
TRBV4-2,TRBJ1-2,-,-,TGTGCCAGCAGCCAAGGCCTCCCATACTATGGCTACACCTTC,CASSQGLPYYGYTF
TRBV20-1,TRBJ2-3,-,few,TGCAGTGGAGTTGCAGGATTCTACGTTAGCACAGATACGCAGTATTTT,CSGVAGFYVSTDTQYF